The T cell receptor (beta chain) described here comes from a study of blood T cell repertoires in COVID-19. The V end lost 10 bases, the J end lost 7 bases, and 14 bases lay between the germline ends. CDR3 length: 12 residues. CDR1 is ENHRY and CDR2 is SYGVKD in the germline V gene. The count of this clone is one. Using immunoSEQ multiplex PCR, the repertoire was profiled, and TCRdb retains in-frame clones only, with some absent. Of 140,000 to 150,000 clones in the sample, approximately 80% were seen once. The clonotype originates from a human donor in a cohort sampled during active COVID-19. This chain links TRBV10-3 with TRBJ2-1; D gene uncertain. The specimen was peripheral blood. The CDR3 loop reads CATSGTWNEQFF. The CDR3 nucleotides are TGTGCCACCTCAGGAACGTGGAATGAGCAGTTCTTC.